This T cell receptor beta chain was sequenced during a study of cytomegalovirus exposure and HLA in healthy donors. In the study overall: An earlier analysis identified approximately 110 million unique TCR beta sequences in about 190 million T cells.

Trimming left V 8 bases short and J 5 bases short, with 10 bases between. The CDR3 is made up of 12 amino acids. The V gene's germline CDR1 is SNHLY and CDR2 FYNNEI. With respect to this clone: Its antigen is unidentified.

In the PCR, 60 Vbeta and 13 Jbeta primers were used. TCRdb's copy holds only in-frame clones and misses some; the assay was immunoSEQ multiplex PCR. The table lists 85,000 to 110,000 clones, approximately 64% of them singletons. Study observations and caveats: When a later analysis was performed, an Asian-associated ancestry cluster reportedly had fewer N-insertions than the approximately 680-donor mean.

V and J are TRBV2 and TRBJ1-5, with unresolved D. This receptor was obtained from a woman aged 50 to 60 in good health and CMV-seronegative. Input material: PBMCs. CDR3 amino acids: CASSRLDQPQHF. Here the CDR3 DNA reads TGTGCCAGCTCCCGGCTAGATCAGCCCCAGCATTTT.